The rows below give T cell receptor beta chains drawn from one sample of a study of cytomegalovirus exposure and HLA in healthy donors. The data were produced by immunoSEQ multiplex PCR, yet TCRdb's version contains in-frame clones alone and is incomplete. The table has over 150,000 clones, 75% to 90% seen once. Sequenced input: PBMCs. These TCRs come from a man between 25 and 39 years old in good health and CMV-seropositive. Both conserved end residues are part of each CDR3. D genes are given only for firm matches. Clone size is not always given. Where it is, it says once, few, many or a class for expanded clones.

J: TRBJ2-7; D: TRBD1; size: once; V: TRBV27; CDR3: CASSLDRVRNEQYF; DNA: TGTGCCAGCAGTTTGGACAGGGTGAGAAACGAGCAGTACTTC
J: TRBJ2-5; D: .; size: .; V: TRBV25-1; CDR3: CASSDPQDSPKGTQYF; DNA: TGTGCCAGCAGTGACCCCCAGGACAGTCCCAAGGGGACCCAGTACTTC
J: TRBJ2-1; D: .; size: .; V: TRBV5-1; CDR3: CASSPITSQEQFF; DNA: TGCGCCAGCAGCCCCATTACTAGCCAGGAGCAGTTCTTC
J: TRBJ1-3; D: .; size: .; V: TRBV18; CDR3: CASSAENTIYF; DNA: TGTGCCAGCTCAGCGGAAAACACCATATATTTT
J: TRBJ2-2; D: .; size: .; V: TRBV4-3; CDR3: CASSQDVGSTGELFF; DNA: TGCGCCAGCAGCCAAGATGTAGGGAGCACCGGGGAGCTGTTTTTT
J: TRBJ2-7; D: TRBD1; size: .; V: TRBV27; CDR3: CASSLFRTGVDEQYF; DNA: TGTGCCAGCAGTTTATTTAGGACAGGGGTCGACGAGCAGTACTTC
J: TRBJ2-2; D: TRBD1; size: few; V: TRBV11-2; CDR3: CASQEGQGVLFF; DNA: TGTGCATCACAAGAGGGCCAGGGGGTGCTGTTTTTT
J: TRBJ2-7; D: TRBD1; size: .; V: TRBV6-1; CDR3: CASSETGESSEQYF; DNA: TGTGCCAGCAGCGAGACAGGGGAGTCGAGCGAGCAGTACTTC
J: TRBJ1-2; D: TRBD1; size: .; V: TRBV28; CDR3: CASTINTGGFSGYTF; DNA: TGTGCCAGCACCATCAATACAGGGGGCTTCTCTGGCTACACCTTC
J: TRBJ1-5; D: .; size: .; V: TRBV5-1; CDR3: CASIQSNQPQHF; DNA: TGCGCCAGCATACAGTCCAATCAGCCCCAGCATTTT
J: TRBJ1-2; D: .; size: .; V: TRBV30; CDR3: CAWREPWISRGYGYTF; DNA: TGTGCCTGGAGGGAGCCATGGATTAGTCGAGGGTATGGCTACACCTTC
J: TRBJ1-1; D: .; size: few; V: TRBV4-1; CDR3: CASSQESGRITEAFF; DNA: TGCGCCAGCAGCCAAGAATCAGGTAGAATTACTGAAGCTTTCTTT
J: TRBJ2-7; D: TRBD2; size: .; V: TRBV27; CDR3: CASSRGDEQYF; DNA: TGTGCCAGCAGTCGGGGGGACGAGCAGTACTTC
J: TRBJ2-7; D: TRBD2; size: few; V: TRBV6-1; CDR3: CASSEGTSGYEQYF; DNA: TGTGCCAGCAGTGAAGGGACTAGCGGGTACGAGCAGTACTTC
J: TRBJ2-7; D: TRBD2; size: once; V: TRBV7-8; CDR3: CASSGVSTSGPYEQYF; DNA: TGTGCCAGCAGCGGGGTGTCGACTAGCGGTCCCTACGAGCAGTACTTC
J: TRBJ2-2; D: .; size: .; V: TRBV2; CDR3: CASSAGDVSPGELFF; DNA: TGTGCCAGCAGTGCAGGGGACGTGAGCCCCGGGGAGCTGTTTTTT
J: TRBJ1-2; D: .; size: .; V: TRBV7-9; CDR3: CASSGQNYGYTF; DNA: TGTGCCAGCAGCGGGCAGAATTATGGCTACACCTTC
J: TRBJ2-7; D: .; size: .; V: TRBV7-6; CDR3: CASSLEPGTGAYEQYF; DNA: TGTGCCAGCAGCTTAGAGCCCGGGACTGGGGCCTACGAGCAGTACTTC
J: TRBJ2-3; D: TRBD1; size: few; V: TRBV4-2; CDR3: CASSQEGGQGADTQYF; DNA: TGTGCCAGCAGCCAAGAAGGGGGACAGGGTGCAGATACGCAGTATTTT
J: TRBJ1-1; D: TRBD1; size: .; V: TRBV10-3; CDR3: CAIKGQTPNTEAFF; DNA: TGTGCCATCAAGGGACAGACTCCGAACACTGAAGCTTTCTTT
J: TRBJ1-2; D: .; size: .; V: TRBV27; CDR3: CASSEGGVNYGYTF; DNA: TGTGCCAGCAGTGAAGGCGGGGTGAACTATGGCTACACCTTC
J: TRBJ2-1; D: TRBD1; size: once; V: TRBV9; CDR3: CASSVGLGQGAGNEQFF; DNA: TGTGCCAGCAGCGTAGGGTTGGGGCAGGGGGCTGGGAATGAGCAGTTCTTC
J: TRBJ2-7; D: TRBD2; size: .; V: TRBV4-1; CDR3: CASSQVLADYEQYF; DNA: TGCGCCAGCAGCCAAGTACTAGCGGACTACGAGCAGTACTTC
J: TRBJ2-5; D: TRBD2; size: .; V: TRBV10-3; CDR3: CAISGGTSGETQYF; DNA: TGTGCCATCAGTGGGGGGACTAGCGGCGAGACCCAGTACTTC
J: TRBJ2-3; D: TRBD2; size: .; V: TRBV4-3; CDR3: CASSQDKAGSVWTDTQYF; DNA: TGCGCCAGCAGCCAAGATAAAGCGGGGAGTGTCTGGACAGATACGCAGTATTTT
J: TRBJ2-3; D: TRBD1; size: once; V: TRBV19; CDR3: CASSIGRTGLTDTQYF; DNA: TGTGCCAGTAGTATAGGCCGGACAGGGCTGACAGATACGCAGTATTTT
J: TRBJ2-1; D: .; size: .; V: TRBV19; CDR3: CASSVQGEGSQFF; DNA: TGTGCCAGTAGTGTACAGGGAGAAGGTAGCCAGTTCTTC
J: TRBJ2-7; D: TRBD2; size: .; V: TRBV19; CDR3: CASSSQGLAIEQYF; DNA: TGTGCCAGTAGTTCCCAAGGACTAGCTATCGAGCAGTACTTC
J: TRBJ1-6; D: TRBD1; size: .; V: TRBV6-6; CDR3: CASRRQGNSYNSPLHF; DNA: TGTGCCAGCAGAAGACAGGGCAACTCCTATAATTCACCCCTCCACTTT
J: TRBJ2-5; D: .; size: .; V: TRBV9; CDR3: CASSRGGQETQYF; DNA: TGTGCCAGCAGCCGTGGGGGGCAAGAGACCCAGTACTTC
J: TRBJ1-1; D: .; size: .; V: TRBV5-1; CDR3: CASSPSLSEFMNTEAFF; DNA: TGCGCCAGCAGCCCCTCGCTTAGCGAGTTCATGAACACTGAAGCTTTCTTT
J: TRBJ2-3; D: .; size: .; V: TRBV27; CDR3: CASSLWLAKDTQYF; DNA: TGTGCCAGCAGTTTATGGCTAGCGAAAGATACGCAGTATTTT
J: TRBJ1-5; D: .; size: once; V: TRBV28; CDR3: CASSFAGASNQPQHF; DNA: TGTGCCAGCAGTTTCGCAGGGGCTAGCAATCAGCCCCAGCATTTT
J: TRBJ1-1; D: TRBD1; size: few; V: TRBV9; CDR3: CASSPWTGMNTEAFF; DNA: TGTGCCAGCAGCCCCTGGACAGGTATGAACACTGAAGCTTTCTTT
J: TRBJ2-3; D: .; size: .; V: TRBV5-1; CDR3: CASSLRATTPDTQYF; DNA: TGCGCCAGCAGCTTGAGAGCGACGACCCCAGATACGCAGTATTTT
J: TRBJ2-1; D: TRBD2; size: few; V: TRBV27; CDR3: CASSPLAGGGTEQFF; DNA: TGTGCCAGCAGTCCATTGGCGGGAGGAGGGACTGAGCAGTTCTTC
J: TRBJ2-7; D: TRBD1; size: once; V: TRBV18; CDR3: CASSPRDRTYEQYF; DNA: TGTGCCAGCTCACCCAGGGACAGAACCTACGAGCAGTACTTC
J: TRBJ1-1; D: .; size: .; V: TRBV5-4; CDR3: CASSLAGQLMNTEAFF; DNA: TGTGCCAGCAGCTTGGCCGGACAGCTCATGAACACTGAAGCTTTCTTT
J: TRBJ2-1; D: TRBD2; size: .; V: TRBV5-1; CDR3: CASSLGRLAGLSYNEQFF; DNA: TGCGCCAGCAGCTTGGGGAGACTAGCGGGGCTCTCCTACAATGAGCAGTTCTTC
J: TRBJ2-1; D: TRBD1; size: .; V: TRBV6-6; CDR3: CASSYSRQGNEQFF; DNA: TGTGCCAGCAGTTACTCCCGACAGGGGAATGAGCAGTTCTTC
J: TRBJ1-5; D: TRBD1; size: .; V: TRBV28; CDR3: CASSLTGGGVSSSNQPQHF; DNA: TGTGCCAGCAGTTTGACAGGGGGAGGTGTATCCTCTAGCAATCAGCCCCAGCATTTT
J: TRBJ2-7; D: .; size: .; V: TRBV4-1; CDR3: CASSQIPAGAHEQYF; DNA: TGCGCCAGCAGCCAGATCCCCGCGGGTGCCCACGAGCAGTACTTC
J: TRBJ2-7; D: TRBD1; size: .; V: TRBV6-4; CDR3: CASSASGTVGVEQYF; DNA: TGTGCCAGCAGTGCCTCCGGGACAGTTGGTGTCGAGCAGTACTTC
J: TRBJ2-5; D: TRBD1; size: .; V: TRBV4-1; CDR3: CASSQGQGEETQYF; DNA: TGCGCCAGCAGCCAAGGGCAGGGGGAAGAGACCCAGTACTTC
J: TRBJ2-5; D: TRBD2; size: .; V: TRBV6-1; CDR3: CASSETTSGGRYQETQYF; DNA: TGTGCCAGCAGCGAAACAACTAGCGGGGGGCGGTACCAAGAGACCCAGTACTTC
J: TRBJ1-2; D: .; size: .; V: TRBV19; CDR3: CASSRGLSYGYTF; DNA: TGTGCCAGTAGCCGGGGTCTTTCCTATGGCTACACCTTC
J: TRBJ1-1; D: .; size: few; V: TRBV2; CDR3: CASNRGGNTEAFF; DNA: TGTGCCAGCAATCGTGGAGGGAACACTGAAGCTTTCTTT
J: TRBJ2-1; D: .; size: few; V: TRBV21-1; CDR3: CASSSTGTSGDSGSYNEQFF; DNA: TGTGCCAGCAGCAGCACCGGGACTAGCGGGGACTCGGGCTCCTACAATGAGCAGTTCTTC
J: TRBJ2-7; D: .; size: .; V: TRBV5-6; CDR3: CASSLGESYEQYF; DNA: TGTGCCAGCAGCTTGGGGGAGTCCTACGAGCAGTACTTC
J: TRBJ2-7; D: TRBD1; size: .; V: TRBV6-5; CDR3: CASSSSGTAAYEQYF; DNA: TGTGCCAGCAGTTCCTCCGGGACAGCCGCCTACGAGCAGTACTTC
J: TRBJ2-2; D: .; size: once; V: TRBV25-1; CDR3: CASRESNTGELFF; DNA: TGTGCCAGCAGAGAGTCAAACACCGGGGAGCTGTTTTTT
J: TRBJ2-5; D: TRBD1; size: .; V: TRBV27; CDR3: CASSPLTDREETQYF; DNA: TGTGCCAGCAGTCCCCTAACGGACAGGGAGGAGACCCAGTACTTC
J: TRBJ1-5; D: TRBD1; size: .; V: TRBV19; CDR3: CASSIRQGQGGQPQHF; DNA: TGTGCCAGTAGTATAAGACAAGGGCAGGGGGGTCAGCCCCAGCATTTT
J: TRBJ1-3; D: .; size: once; V: TRBV11-3; CDR3: CASSLDPGSGNTIYF; DNA: TGTGCCAGCAGCTTAGATCCGGGCTCTGGAAACACCATATATTTT